The 10 T cell receptor beta chains reported below all come from one sample, sequenced in a study of Graves' ophthalmopathy and Graves' hyperthyroidism. Researchers took RNA transcripts and amplified TCR beta CDR3 regions from them. Amplification began with first-round RT-PCR using HTBI primers, then second-round multiplex PCR was performed. Using its own MiXCR run on the multiplex PCR reads, TCRdb lists one record per CDR3 protein. The table has roughly 420,000 distinct CDR3 sequences, roughly 20% seen once. Sequencing used peripheral blood. The source is a woman aged 18-29 years with stable Graves' hyperthyroidism.

At least ten counts were recorded for this clonotype. The rearrangement joins TRBV7-3 to TRBJ2-7, with a weak D call TRBD1 (6 bases). The CDR3 has 16 residues. In germline, CDR1 is SGHTA, CDR2 FQGTGA. V lost 1 base and J 4 bases, leaving 17 bases between the germline ends. As DNA, the CDR3 is TGTGCCAGCAGCTTAAGCTATGGGGACATAGGTTACGAGCAGTACTTC. Encoded protein: CASSLSYGDIGYEQYF.

This chain uses TRBV20-1 with TRBJ1-5; 8 nucleotides line up with TRBD1. The CDR3 has 15 amino acids. Germline CDR1 is DFQATT and CDR2 is SNEGSKA (reference sequence). J gave up 6 bases and V 0 bases, and 7 bases lay outside the gene matches. This CDR3 reads CSARDVGQGAQPQHF. Here the CDR3 DNA reads TGCAGTGCTAGAGATGTGGGCCAGGGGGCTCAGCCCCAGCATTTT.

The chain has TRBV3-1 and TRBJ2-2; the match to TRBD1 covers 7 bases. The CDR3 has 16 amino acids. V lost 4 bases and J lost 1; bases outside the gene matches: 6. Germline CDR1 reads LGHDT; CDR2 reads YNNKEL (reference sequence). The DNA for the CDR3 is TGTGCCAGCAGCCGTAGGGGGCGCGGGAACACCGGGGAGCTGTTTTTT. It codes for CASSRRGRGNTGELFF.

The chain links TRBV6-1 to TRBJ2-7; TRBD2 aligns across 12 bases. Germline V CDR1 and CDR2: MNHNS, SASEGT. There are 16 residues in the CDR3. The ends lost 7 bases at V and 3 bases at J; junction bases unmatched: 10. The CDR3 reads CASTENPGLAGYEQYF. The CDR3 DNA sequence: TGTGCCAGCACTGAGAACCCGGGACTAGCGGGCTACGAGCAGTACTTC.

This clonotype was seen repeatedly, ten times or more. This chain links TRBV15 with TRBJ2-7; TRBD2 matches at 7 bases. V was pared by 2 bases and J by 3 bases, with 10 bases of the junction left unmatched. This CDR3 spans 16 amino acids. CDR1 is LNHNV and CDR2 is YYDKDF in the germline V gene (reference sequence). The CDR3 sequence is CATSRPSGMGNYEQYF. The CDR3 DNA is TGTGCCACCAGCAGACCAAGCGGGATGGGAAACTACGAGCAGTACTTC.

The CDR3 coding sequence is TGTGCCAGCAGTCCCGGCCGTGGGGGGCTCAATCAGCCCCAGCATTTT. Translated, it gives CASSPGRGGLNQPQHF. V is TRBV12-3 or TRBV12-4 and J is TRBJ1-5; D perhaps matches TRBD1 (6 bases). Trimming stripped 5 bases from V and 3 bases from J, with 17 bases between. The CDR3 extends over 16 amino acids.

This clonotype was observed many times. This chain connects TRBV7-9 to TRBJ2-5, with a possible D match to TRBD2 (5 bases). From germline, CDR1 is SEHNR and CDR2 FQNEAQ (reference sequence). The CDR3 consists of 14 residues. V was trimmed by 5 bases and J by 2 bases, leaving 12 bases between them. The CDR3 reads CASSTYSGQETQYF. The CDR3 DNA sequence: TGTGCCAGCAGCACCTACTCGGGGCAAGAGACCCAGTACTTC. Variable domain in full (rest from reference TRBV7-9 and TRBJ2-5): DTGVSQNPRHKITKRGQNVTFRCDPISEHNRLYWYRQTLGQGPEFLTYFQNEAQLEKSRLLSDRFSAERPKGSFSTLEIQRTEQGDSAMYLCASSTYSGQETQYFGPGTRLLVL.

The chain employs TRBV30 and TRBJ1-5; D call uncertain. CDR1 is GTSNPN, CDR2 SVGIG, per germline (reference sequence). This CDR3 has 13 residues. Trimming shortened V by 1 base and J by 4 bases, and 8 bases separated the two germline ends. In nucleotides, the CDR3 is TGTGCCTGGAGTGCACAGAGTAATCAGCCCCAGCATTTT. Translated: CAWSAQSNQPQHF.

This clonotype has just one count. One end of the junction varies from germline; a read error may be responsible. The V and J genes are TRBV27 and TRBJ2-2, with 7 bases identical to TRBD1. Per the germline V gene, CDR1 is MNHEY and CDR2 is SMNVEV (reference sequence). The CDR3 has 14 amino acids. The CDR3 coding sequence is TGTGCCACCTTGGGACAGAAGAACACCGGGAAGCTGTTTTTT. It encodes CATLGQKNTGKLFF.

With respect to this clonotype: Possible read error: a much larger clone is one base away. DNA for the CDR3: TGCAGCGTTGCCACAGGGGACTTCGGTCAGCCCAAGCATTTT. Translation: CSVATGDFGQPKHF. V is TRBV29-1 and J is TRBJ1-5, with 7 nucleotides matching TRBD1. The CDR3 covers 14 residues. Germline-derived CDR1 and CDR2 are SQVTM and ANQGSEA.